This TCR beta chain came from a study of blood T cell repertoires in COVID-19. Overall study context: The United States, Italy and Spain supplied acute and convalescent COVID-19 samples.

TCRdb keeps only in-frame clones here, not all; method: immunoSEQ multiplex PCR. The table records more than 300,000 clones, around 91% of them present only once. Sample: peripheral blood. This clonotype was sampled from a woman in her thirties or forties with COVID-19, enrolled during active disease.

This CDR3 reads CASSLAPPVSEAFF. The CDR3 DNA reads as TGCGCCAGCAGCTTGGCCCCCCCAGTCTCTGAAGCTTTCTTT. The V call is TRBV5-1, the J call TRBJ1-1; no firm D call. Germline V gives CDR1 SGHRS, CDR2 YFSETQ. V was cut by 0 bases and J by 6 bases, with 12 bases left in between. The CDR3 is 14 amino acids. Drawing the rest from reference TRBV5-1 and TRBJ1-1, the complete variable domain is KAGVTQTPRYLIKTRGQQVTLSCSPISGHRSVSWYQQTPGQGLQFLFEYFSETQRNKGNFPGRFSGRQFSNSRSEMNVSTLELGDSALYLCASSLAPPVSEAFFGQGTRLTVV.